The clone carrying this TCR beta chain was picked up a small number of times. Its specificity is not known. This record belongs to a study of T cells after yellow fever vaccination. Findings of the study overall: Within FACS-sorted repertoires, abundant clonotypes contaminating from the bulk population could be present. The booster saw the reappearance of most primary-vaccination clones (roughly 96% CD4, 88% CD8).

TCRdb ran MiXCR on the 5' RACE reads and lists one entry per CDR3 protein. Among some 400,000 distinct CDR3 sequences listed, roughly a sixth were seen once. Germline V CDR1 and CDR2: MGHDK, SYGVNS. Trimming stripped 5 bases from V and 7 bases from J, with 14 bases between. This CDR3 has 14 amino acids. The specimen was PBMCs, collected before the yellow fever booster vaccination. This chain joins TRBV25-1 and TRBJ1-4, with D unresolved. The TCR sequence derives from a man aged 18 to 30 who received the YFV17D yellow fever vaccine. The CDR3 coding sequence is TGTGCCAGCAGTTCCAGCGGAAATATTGAAAAACTGTTTTTT. Translation gives CASSSSGNIEKLFF.